This entry lists 26 T cell receptor beta chains sequenced from one sample in a study of graft-versus-host responses after intestinal transplantation. No antigen has been identified for these receptors. TCRdb keeps only in-frame clones here, not all; method: immunoSEQ multiplex PCR. The sample contains about 120,000 clones, 85% to 95% of which appear only once. The material sequenced was unstimulated CD4+ T cells sorted from spleen or lymph node cells, taken before intestinal transplant. These receptors were taken from a human donor who received an intestinal transplant.

The chain recombines TRBV2 with TRBJ2-1; 11 positions match TRBD2. V lost 6 bases, J lost 7 bases, and 8 bases stayed unmatched. The CDR3 totals 15 residues. Germline CDR1 reads SNHLY; CDR2 reads FYNNEI. CDR3 sequence: CASSPRLAGYNEQFF. The DNA of the CDR3 is TGTGCCAGCAGCCCAAGACTAGCGGGATATAATGAGCAGTTCTTC.

This clone showed up just once. V is TRBV9 and J is TRBJ2-7; 8 bases match TRBD1. The CDR3 length is 14 residues. V lost 4 bases and J lost 4; bases outside the gene matches: 7. CDR1 and CDR2 (germline): SGDLS, YYNGEE. DNA of the CDR3: TGTGCCAGCAGCCGGACAGGGCTCCAGTACGAGCAGTACTTC. Protein sequence: CASSRTGLQYEQYF.

In this sample, this clone turned up a few times. The chain recombines TRBV28 with TRBJ1-2; D not resolved. The length of the CDR3 is 11 residues. Germline values: CDR1 MDHEN, CDR2 SYDVKM. V was cut by 5 bases and J by 3 bases, with 4 bases left in between. The CDR3 nucleotides are TGTGCCAGCAGTCCGGACTATGGCTACACCTTC. Its protein is CASSPDYGYTF.

The chain joins TRBV12-2 to TRBJ1-4. TRBV12-2 is a pseudogene locus. The CDR3 runs 13 residues. CDR3 in amino acids: CASLGATNEKLFF. The CDR3 DNA is TGTGCAAGTCTGGGAGCAACTAATGAAAAACTGTTTTTT.

In DNA form, the CDR3 reads TGTGCCAGTCGGCTTTACTACGAGCAGTACTTC. This gives the protein CASRLYYEQYF. The chain employs TRBV28 and TRBJ2-7; D not certain. V lost 9 bases to trimming and J lost 3 bases, with 9 bases between them. This CDR3 has 11 amino acids. CDR1 is MDHEN, CDR2 SYDVKM, per germline.

V is TRBV6-5 and J is TRBJ1-1; D is ambiguous. Per germline, CDR1 MNHEY and CDR2 SVGAGI. V was shortened by 5 bases and J by 10 bases, with 11 bases between the two germline ends. The CDR3 extends over 11 amino acids. For the CDR3, the DNA is TGTGCCAGCAGTCCGGGCGGAAGAGCTTTCTTT. Amino acids: CASSPGGRAFF.

J is TRBJ2-7 and V is TRBV5-3; D is perhaps TRBD2 (5 bases). TRBV5-3 is designated an ORF whose function remains uncertain. The CDR3 length is 15 residues. Trimming stripped 7 bases from V and 1 base from J, with 18 bases between. The DNA for the CDR3 is TGTGCCAGATGGGGTAGACTACTTATTTCCTACGAGCAGTACTTC. Translating it yields CARWGRLLISYEQYF.

The chain joins TRBV19 to TRBJ1-5; no firm D call. This CDR3 contains 13 residues. The germline gives CDR1 LNHDA, CDR2 SQIVND (reference sequence). V was pared by 2 bases and J by 7 bases, with 9 bases between. CDR3 coding DNA: TGTGCCAGTAGTATAATCGGTGCACAGCCCCAGCATTTT. This codes for CASSIIGAQPQHF.

This clone is a singleton in its sample. The genes are TRBV29-1 and TRBJ2-6; maybe TRBD1 (6 bases). Per the germline V gene, CDR1 is SQVTM and CDR2 is ANQGSEA. V shed 3 bases and J shed 2 bases, with 8 bases lying between them. This CDR3 is built from 14 residues. The CDR3 loop reads CSVDSGAGANVLTF. Here the CDR3 DNA reads TGCAGCGTTGACTCAGGGGCTGGGGCCAACGTCCTGACTTTC. Using reference TRBV29-1 and TRBJ2-6 for the parts outside the CDR3, the full variable domain is SAVISQKPSRDICQRGTSLTIQCQVDSQVTMMFWYRQQPGQSLTLIATANQGSEATYESGFVIDKFPISRPNLTFSTLTVSNMSPEDSSIYLCSVDSGAGANVLTFGAGSRLTVL.

The table lists this clone with a count of one. V usage is TRBV6-1 and J usage is TRBJ2-7; 8 nucleotides match TRBD1. Germline V gene sequence: CDR1 MNHNS, CDR2 SASEGT. V was clipped by 8 bases and J by 0 bases; unmatched bases: 6. The CDR3 sequence is 14 residues long. CDR3 amino acids: CASVRDRSSYEQYF. The DNA for the CDR3 is TGTGCCAGCGTACGGGACAGGAGCTCCTACGAGCAGTACTTC.

J is TRBJ1-1 and V is TRBV5-1; 8 nucleotides match TRBD1. The CDR3 spans 15 residues. With V trimmed by 4 bases and J by 3 bases, 8 bases remained unmatched. In germline, CDR1 is SGHRS, CDR2 YFSETQ. In nucleotides, the CDR3 is TGCGCCAGCAGCGCCAGGACAGGGTGGGACACTGAAGCTTTCTTT. It translates to CASSARTGWDTEAFF.

This clone showed up just once. This chain links TRBV7-2 with TRBJ2-1, with 7 positions matching TRBD2. V dropped 5 bases and J dropped 5; count of bases not matched to a gene: 3. The germline CDR1 and CDR2 sequences are SGHTA and FQGNSA. The CDR3 contains 13 residues. CDR3 nucleotide sequence: TGTGCCAGCAGCCAGACTAGCCACAATGAGCAGTTCTTC. This sequence encodes CASSQTSHNEQFF.

This chain connects TRBV7-8 to TRBJ1-3, with D possibly being TRBD1 (6 bases). From germline, CDR1 is SGHVS and CDR2 FQNEAQ. The CDR3 spans 15 residues. Trimming took 0 bases from V and 4 from J, leaving 10 bases between them. CDR3 sequence reads: CASSLAGAGGNTIYF. CDR3 bases: TGTGCCAGCAGCTTAGCGGGGGCGGGAGGAAACACCATATATTTT.

The CDR3 coding sequence is TGTGCCAGTAGTATTTCTAGCGGGAGTATCGGTGAGCAGTTCTTC. Translated, it gives CASSISSGSIGEQFF. The chain employs TRBV19 and TRBJ2-1; 10 bases align to TRBD2. The V gene's germline CDR1 is LNHDA and CDR2 SQIVND (reference sequence). The ends lost 3 bases at V and 9 bases at J; junction bases unmatched: 8. This CDR3 region has 15 residues.

The chain carries TRBV5-1 and TRBJ1-5, with 9 positions matching TRBD1. CDR1 SGHRS and CDR2 YFSETQ come from the germline V gene. V trimming: 0 bases; J trimming: 5 bases; junction bases outside the gene matches: 6. CDR3 length: 16 amino acids. CDR3 sequence reads: CASSLGTGGGYQPQHF. Here the CDR3 DNA reads TGCGCCAGCAGCTTGGGAACAGGGGGCGGTTATCAGCCCCAGCATTTT.

This chain joins TRBV7-9 and TRBJ2-7; perhaps TRBD2 as D (6 bases). CDR3 length equals 16 residues. CDR1 is SEHNR and CDR2 is FQNEAQ in the germline V gene (reference sequence). The V and J ends lost 4 bases and 1 base respectively, with 17 bases between them. CDR3 bases: TGTGCCAGCAGCTCCGGCCTGCGGGGTCTTTCCTACGAGCAGTACTTC. Encoded protein: CASSSGLRGLSYEQYF.

V is TRBV7-9 and J is TRBJ2-7; D may be TRBD2 (7 bases). Germline CDR1 SEHNR, CDR2 FQNEAQ (reference sequence). The V end lost 0 bases, the J end lost 5 bases, and 20 bases lay between the germline ends. The length of the CDR3 is 17 residues. The DNA for the CDR3 is TGTGCCAGCAGCTTAGCGTCGGGGAGGGGGATAGCGAACGAGCAGTACTTC. This translates into CASSLASGRGIANEQYF.

With regard to this clone: The sample has other DNA sequences that encode this CDR3 too. V usage is TRBV20-1 and J usage is TRBJ1-1; D unclear. Trimming took off 0 bases at V and 1 base at J, with 0 bases between the two ends. The CDR3 has 11 amino acids. Germline V gives CDR1 DFQATT, CDR2 SNEGSKA (reference sequence). The CDR3 coding sequence is TGCAGTGCTAGAGAGAACACTGAAGCTTTCTTT. It yields the protein CSARENTEAFF.

The rearrangement joins TRBV6-1 to TRBJ1-1; D not resolved. In germline, CDR1 is MNHNS, CDR2 SASEGT. This CDR3 is 14 amino acids long. V dropped 4 bases and J dropped 1 base, with 10 bases sitting between them. CDR3 DNA: TGTGCCAGCAGTGTATACTCCGGGAACACTGAAGCTTTCTTT. Its translation is CASSVYSGNTEAFF.

The chain employs TRBV5-4 and TRBJ1-1; the D is unclear. Germline assignment: CDR1 SGHNT and CDR2 YYREEE (reference sequence). The length of the CDR3 is 15 residues. Between the trimmed V and J ends, which lost 4 bases and 1 base, there was a span of 14 bases. This CDR3 reads CASSQAWRGNTEAFF. CDR3 DNA: TGTGCCAGCAGCCAAGCATGGCGTGGGAACACTGAAGCTTTCTTT.

This rearrangement joins TRBV6-1 to TRBJ2-7, with D uncertain. V was pared by 5 bases and J by 5 bases, with 10 bases between. The CDR3 length is 12 residues. Per the germline V gene, CDR1 is MNHNS and CDR2 is SASEGT. CDR3 coding DNA: TGTGCCAGCAGTTCCTATTGGGACGAGCAGTACTTC. This sequence encodes CASSSYWDEQYF.

CDR3 DNA sequence: TGCGCCAGCAGCTTGACTAGCGGGAGTCACAATGAGCAGTTCTTC. Translation gives CASSLTSGSHNEQFF. V is TRBV5-1 and J is TRBJ2-1; 11 bases fit TRBD2. Germline CDR1 SGHRS, CDR2 YFSETQ. V lost 1 base to trimming and J lost 5 bases; unmatched junction nucleotides: 2. There are 15 residues in the CDR3.

The genes are TRBV19 and TRBJ2-1, with D possibly being TRBD1 (6 bases). The CDR3 length is 14 residues. The V end was cut by 6 bases, the J end by 14 bases, with 23 bases between. Germline lookup yields CDR1 LNHDA and CDR2 SQIVND (reference sequence). CDR3 sequence reads: CASRPQGTHLVEFF. CDR3 DNA sequence: TGTGCCAGTAGACCGCAGGGGACCCACTTGGTGGAGTTCTTC.

This clone was seen a single time. J is TRBJ2-7 and V is TRBV9; the match to TRBD1 covers 8 bases. V was clipped by 2 bases and J by 2 bases; unmatched bases: 3. From germline, CDR1 is SGDLS and CDR2 YYNGEE. The CDR3 is 14 amino acids. The CDR3 region is CASSVGQGPYEQYF. The DNA of the CDR3 is TGTGCCAGCAGCGTCGGACAGGGCCCCTACGAGCAGTACTTC.

The chain couples TRBV6-6 to TRBJ2-2; D call uncertain. V gave up 8 bases and J gave up 0 bases, with 7 bases separating them. Germline values: CDR1 MNHNY, CDR2 SVGAGI (reference sequence). The CDR3 has 13 residues. CDR3 loop: CASGQSNTGELFF. In nucleotides, the CDR3 is TGTGCCAGCGGTCAGTCGAACACCGGGGAGCTGTTTTTT.

The chain is built from TRBV5-6 and TRBJ2-7; unclear D gene. The germline CDR1 and CDR2 sequences are SGHDT and YYEEEE. CDR3 length: 13 amino acids. Trimming removed 0 bases from V and 2 bases from J, with 6 bases in between. CDR3 residues: CASSLVAPYEQYF. The CDR3, as DNA: TGTGCCAGCAGCTTGGTGGCTCCCTACGAGCAGTACTTC.